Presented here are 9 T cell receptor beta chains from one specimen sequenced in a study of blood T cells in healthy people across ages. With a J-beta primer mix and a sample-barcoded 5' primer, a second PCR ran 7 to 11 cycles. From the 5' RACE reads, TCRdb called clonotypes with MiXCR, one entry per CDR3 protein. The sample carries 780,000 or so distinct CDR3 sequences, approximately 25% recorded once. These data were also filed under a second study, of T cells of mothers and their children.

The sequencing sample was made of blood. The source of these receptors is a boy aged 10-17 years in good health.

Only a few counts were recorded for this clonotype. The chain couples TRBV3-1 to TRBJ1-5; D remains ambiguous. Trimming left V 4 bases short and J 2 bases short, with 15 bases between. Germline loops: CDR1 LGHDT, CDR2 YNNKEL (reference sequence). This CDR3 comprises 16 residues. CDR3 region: CASSPNRGMGNQPQHF. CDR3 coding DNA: TGTGCCAGCAGCCCAAACCGGGGAATGGGCAATCAGCCCCAGCATTTT.

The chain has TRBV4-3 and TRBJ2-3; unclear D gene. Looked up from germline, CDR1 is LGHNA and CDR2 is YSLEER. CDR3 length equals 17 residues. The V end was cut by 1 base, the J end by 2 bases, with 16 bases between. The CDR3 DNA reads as TGCGCCAGCAGCCAAGTGGTAGGCCCATTTTCCACAGATACGCAGTATTTT. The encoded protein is CASSQVVGPFSTDTQYF.

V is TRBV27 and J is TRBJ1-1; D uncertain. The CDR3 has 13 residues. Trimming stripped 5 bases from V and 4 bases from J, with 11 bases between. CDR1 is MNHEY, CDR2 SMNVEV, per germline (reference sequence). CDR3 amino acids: CASSVQVATEAFF. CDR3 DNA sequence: TGTGCCAGCAGTGTCCAGGTGGCCACTGAAGCTTTCTTT.

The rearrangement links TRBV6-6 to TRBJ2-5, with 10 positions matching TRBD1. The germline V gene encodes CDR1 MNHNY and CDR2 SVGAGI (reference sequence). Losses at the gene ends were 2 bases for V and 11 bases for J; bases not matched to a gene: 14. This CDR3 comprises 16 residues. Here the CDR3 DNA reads TGTGCCAGCAGTTACCCGACAGGGGGCGACAGGTGGGAGCAGTACTTC. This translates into CASSYPTGGDRWEQYF.

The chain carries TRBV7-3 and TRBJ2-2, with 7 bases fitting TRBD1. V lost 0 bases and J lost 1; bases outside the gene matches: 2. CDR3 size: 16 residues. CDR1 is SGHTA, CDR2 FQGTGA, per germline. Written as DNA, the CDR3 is TGTGCCAGCAGCTTAACAGGGACAGTGAACACCGGGGAGCTGTTTTTT. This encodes CASSLTGTVNTGELFF.

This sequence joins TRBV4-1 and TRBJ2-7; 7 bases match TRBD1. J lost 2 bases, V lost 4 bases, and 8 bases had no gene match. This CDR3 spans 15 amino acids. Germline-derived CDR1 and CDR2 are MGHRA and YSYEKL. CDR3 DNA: TGCGCCAGCAGCCCACGACAGGGTGGGCCCTACGAGCAGTACTTC. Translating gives CASSPRQGGPYEQYF.

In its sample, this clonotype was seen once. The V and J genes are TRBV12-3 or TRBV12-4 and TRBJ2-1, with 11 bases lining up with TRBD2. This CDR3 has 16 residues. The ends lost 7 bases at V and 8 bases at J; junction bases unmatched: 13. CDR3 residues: CASIPRLAGLGDEQFF. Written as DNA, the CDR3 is TGTGCCAGCATTCCAAGACTAGCGGGACTGGGGGATGAGCAGTTCTTC.

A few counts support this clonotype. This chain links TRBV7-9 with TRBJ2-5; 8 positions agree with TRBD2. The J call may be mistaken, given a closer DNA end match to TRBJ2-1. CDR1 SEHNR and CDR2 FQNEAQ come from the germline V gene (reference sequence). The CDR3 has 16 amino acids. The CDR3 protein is CASSWRRREDRDEQFF. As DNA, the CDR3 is TGTGCCAGCAGCTGGAGACGGCGGGAGGACCGCGATGAGCAGTTCTTC.

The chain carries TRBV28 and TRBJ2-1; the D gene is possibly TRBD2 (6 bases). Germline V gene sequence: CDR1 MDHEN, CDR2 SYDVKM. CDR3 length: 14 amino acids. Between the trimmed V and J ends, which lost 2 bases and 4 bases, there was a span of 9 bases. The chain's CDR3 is CASSLIAEYNEQFF. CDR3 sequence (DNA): TGTGCCAGCAGTTTAATAGCGGAATACAATGAGCAGTTCTTC.